This T cell receptor beta chain originates from a study of beta chain features in type 1 diabetes. Findings of the study overall: TCRB CDR3s were moderately but significantly shorter in Type 1 diabetes patients in all four CD4+ subsets. Patients and controls would be equally affected if PCR favored shorter templates. Reads derived from cDNA could over-represent cells showing high TCR expression.

Regarding this clone: Its specificity is not known. The same CDR3 arises from other DNA sequences in this sample as well.

Isolated RNA was reverse transcribed in full, so expressed TCRB transcripts were sequenced. The data were produced by immunoSEQ multiplex PCR, yet TCRdb's version contains in-frame clones alone and is incomplete. The data hold 350,000 to 400,000 clones, with around 12% observed a single time. V dropped 0 bases and J dropped 2; count of bases not matched to a gene: 2. This CDR3 contains 16 residues. Germline lookup yields CDR1 SGDLS and CDR2 YYNGEE. This TCR derives from a woman aged 18-29 years with type 1 diabetes. The gene calls are TRBV9 and TRBJ2-1, with TRBD2 identical over 10 bases. Sequences were obtained from naive CD4+ T cells from blood. The CDR3 protein is CASSVGGLATYNEQFF. The DNA for the CDR3 is TGTGCCAGCAGCGTAGGGGGACTAGCGACCTACAATGAGCAGTTCTTC.